This T cell receptor beta chain was captured in a study of shared clonotypes between healthy human individuals. Naive CD8 cells lacked CD45RO, underwent positive selection for CCR7 and left out terminally differentiated effector memory CD45RA+ cells. The CDR3 covers 17 residues. V shed 1 base and J 5 bases; nucleotides not matched to a gene: 7. Germline CDR1 reads MGHRA; CDR2 reads YSYEKL. It was across several immunoSEQ plates that each subset's genomic DNA was evenly split. The assay was immunoSEQ multiplex PCR, and TCRdb's table has in-frame clones only and misses some. Of 1.5 million to 2.5 million clones in the sample, about 95% were seen once.

The V call is TRBV4-1, the J call TRBJ2-3; the match to TRBD2 covers 12 bases. This clonotype originated in a man in his late teens or twenties in good health. Sequencing was performed on naive CD8+ T cells sorted from blood. This CDR3 is CASSQALAGGPEDTQYF. The CDR3 DNA reads TGCGCCAGCAGCCAAGCGCTAGCGGGAGGGCCGGAAGATACGCAGTATTTT.